Below, 23 T cell receptor beta chains from the same sample are listed, as sequenced in a study of cytomegalovirus exposure and HLA in healthy donors. Researchers ran the PCR with 60 Vbeta and 13 Jbeta primers. Some clones are missing from TCRdb's copy, which holds only in-frame ones; the method was immunoSEQ multiplex PCR. Of tens of thousands of clones in the sample, roughly 79% are singletons; the top ten hold approximately 1.5%. What was sequenced was PBMCs. These receptors all come from a male donor in good health and CMV-seronegative.

The V call is TRBV5-6, the J call TRBJ1-2; TRBD1 matches 9 bases. Germline assignment: CDR1 SGHDT and CDR2 YYEEEE. J gave up 8 bases and V 5 bases, and 13 bases lay outside the gene matches. The CDR3 is 15 residues long. In DNA, the CDR3 is TGTGCCAGCAGAACCGGGACAGGGAGGGCGATCGGCTACACCTTC. The encoded protein is CASRTGTGRAIGYTF.

In this sample, this clone turned up once. This rearrangement joins TRBV5-6 to TRBJ2-7, with a tentative D call TRBD1 (5 bases). V gave up 4 bases and J gave up 3 bases, with 11 bases separating them. The germline V gene has CDR1 SGHDT and CDR2 YYEEEE. The length of the CDR3 is 13 residues. The CDR3 here is CASSLDSYYEQYF. In DNA form, the CDR3 reads TGTGCCAGCAGCCTCGACAGCTACTACGAGCAGTACTTC.

The rearrangement links TRBV10-1 to TRBJ1-5, with D unresolved. Trimming removed 8 bases from V and 3 bases from J, with 14 bases in between. Germline V lookup: CDR1 WNHNN, CDR2 SYGVQD (reference sequence). The CDR3 sequence is 14 residues long. The CDR3 is CASLPGLPNQPQHF. The CDR3 region has the DNA TGCGCCAGCCTCCCCGGACTGCCCAATCAGCCCCAGCATTTT.

The chain couples TRBV19 to TRBJ1-4, with 9 bases fitting TRBD1. In germline, CDR1 is LNHDA, CDR2 SQIVND (reference sequence). J was trimmed by 7 bases and V by 3 bases; bases with no gene match: 3. The CDR3 has 14 amino acids. The CDR3 is CASSINRGREKLFF. The CDR3 region has the DNA TGTGCCAGTAGTATTAACAGGGGGCGTGAAAAACTGTTTTTT.

The chain links TRBV4-3 to TRBJ1-5; 9 bases fit TRBD1. Germline assignment: CDR1 LGHNA and CDR2 YSLEER. The CDR3 loop spans 17 amino acids. Germline trimming cut 0 bases from V and 7 bases from J; bases unmatched to any gene: 10. CDR3 DNA: TGCGCCAGCAGCCAAGATTTATGGACAGGGGTGAGGCAGCCCCAGCATTTT. Amino acids: CASSQDLWTGVRQPQHF.

The chain has TRBV7-6 and TRBJ1-2; 8 positions agree with TRBD1. The length of the CDR3 is 15 residues. CDR1 SGHVS and CDR2 FNYEAQ come from the germline V gene. V lost 1 base to trimming and J lost 7 bases; unmatched junction nucleotides: 8. CDR3 sequence (DNA): TGTGCCAGCAGCTTAGAAGCAGGGGGCGCGCTTGGCTACACCTTC. It specifies CASSLEAGGALGYTF.

Remarks on this clone: Other nucleotide sequences from this sample produce the same CDR3. V usage is TRBV9 and J usage is TRBJ2-3; tentatively, D is TRBD2 (7 bases). CDR1 is SGDLS and CDR2 is YYNGEE in the germline V gene. This CDR3 contains 15 residues. V lost 1 base and J lost 2, with 11 bases in between. In DNA form, the CDR3 reads TGTGCCAGCAGCGTAAGAGGGGGGGCCACAGATACGCAGTATTTT. This gives the protein CASSVRGGATDTQYF.

The gene calls are TRBV2 and TRBJ1-1, with no clear D. The V end was cut by 2 bases, the J end by 1 base, with 11 bases between. CDR3 size: 15 residues. Germline V gene data show CDR1 as SNHLY and CDR2 as FYNNEI. The CDR3 nucleotides are TGTGCCAGCAGTGAATTGCGGGGAAGGAACACTGAAGCTTTCTTT. Translation: CASSELRGRNTEAFF. Full variable domain (rest looked up from reference TRBV2 and TRBJ1-1): EPEVTQTPSHQVTQMGQEVILRCVPISNHLYFYWYRQILGQKVEFLVSFYNNEISEKSEIFDDQFSVERPDGSNFTLKIRSTKLEDSAMYFCASSELRGRNTEAFFGQGTRLTVV.

This clone was observed a handful of times. The V gene is TRBV5-1, the J gene TRBJ1-5; 7 bases agree with TRBD1. CDR1 and CDR2 from the germline V gene are SGHRS and YFSETQ. Trimming at V came to 5 bases and at J to 4 bases, leaving 9 bases not matched to a gene. CDR3 length: 15 residues. The CDR3 sequence is CASRSGTESNQPQHF. The CDR3 DNA reads as TGCGCCAGCAGGTCCGGGACAGAAAGTAATCAGCCCCAGCATTTT. The whole variable domain, remainder taken from reference TRBV5-1 and TRBJ1-5, is KAGVTQTPRYLIKTRGQQVTLSCSPISGHRSVSWYQQTPGQGLQFLFEYFSETQRNKGNFPGRFSGRQFSNSRSEMNVSTLELGDSALYLCASRSGTESNQPQHFGDGTRLSIL.

On this clone itself: Here the CDR3 omits its conserved ending phenylalanine or tryptophan, so a read error is the likely source. It is unclear where the CDR3 begins or ends on the DNA, so no DNA is shown, and the CDR3 is as TCRdb lists it. The chain employs TRBV20-1 and TRBJ1-2; the DNA was not used to check the table's D call, TRBD1. From its first to its last residue, the CDR3 has 9 amino acids. Germline lookup yields CDR1 DFQATT and CDR2 SNEGSKA (reference sequence). The CDR3 loop reads CSAHNRDRL.

This clone occurred a few times. The chain combines TRBV28 with TRBJ1-5; TRBD1 aligns across 8 bases. V trimming: 6 bases; J trimming: 2 bases; junction bases outside the gene matches: 3. In germline, CDR1 is MDHEN, CDR2 SYDVKM. The CDR3 is 14 amino acids. For the CDR3, the DNA is TGTGCCAGCAGACTGGACAGGGGCAATCAGCCCCAGCATTTT. Amino acid sequence: CASRLDRGNQPQHF.

The chain is built from TRBV7-9 and TRBJ1-6; 8 bases align to TRBD1. This CDR3 has 14 residues. J lost 9 bases, V lost 3 bases, and 4 bases had no gene match. Germline CDR1 is SEHNR and CDR2 is FQNEAQ (reference sequence). This chain's CDR3 is CASSLGTGSSPLHF. The CDR3 nucleotides are TGTGCCAGCAGCTTGGGGACAGGATCTTCACCCCTCCACTTT.

J is TRBJ1-5 and V is TRBV7-8; weak D call: TRBD1 (5 bases). Trimming took 5 bases from V and 2 from J, leaving 13 bases between them. Germline V gene data show CDR1 as SGHVS and CDR2 as FQNEAQ. The CDR3 contains 15 residues. The DNA of the CDR3 is TGTGCCAGCAGCACCAGGGCCGAGGGCAATCAGCCCCAGCATTTT. Encoded protein: CASSTRAEGNQPQHF.

V and J are TRBV6-5 and TRBJ2-6, with a possible D match to TRBD1 (6 bases). Trimming removed 6 bases from V and 3 bases from J, with 12 bases in between. The length of the CDR3 is 15 residues. The germline CDR1 and CDR2 sequences are MNHEY and SVGAGI. CDR3 sequence reads: CASSPTGFGANVLTF. CDR3 DNA: TGTGCCAGCAGCCCGACAGGCTTTGGGGCCAACGTCCTGACTTTC.

The chain is built from TRBV7-2 and TRBJ1-1; TRBD1 is a possible D gene (5 bases). Trimming took 5 bases from V and 0 from J, leaving 7 bases between them. Per the germline V gene, CDR1 is SGHTA and CDR2 is FQGNSA. The CDR3 is made up of 13 amino acids. CDR3 coding DNA: TGTGCCAGCAGCCCAGGGATGAACACTGAAGCTTTCTTT. Protein: CASSPGMNTEAFF. The complete variable domain, with remaining parts taken from reference TRBV7-2 and TRBJ1-1, reads GAGVSQSPSNKVTEKGKDVELRCDPISGHTALYWYRQSLGQGLEFLIYFQGNSAPDKSGLPSDRFSAERTGGSVSTLTIQRTQQEDSAVYLCASSPGMNTEAFFGQGTRLTVV.

The chain is built from TRBV6-6 and TRBJ2-1; the match to TRBD1 covers 9 bases. V trimming: 6 bases; J trimming: 1 base; junction bases outside the gene matches: 4. This CDR3 is built from 15 residues. CDR1 and CDR2 from the germline V gene are MNHNY and SVGAGI (reference sequence). This CDR3 reads CASRPGTGSYNEQFF. The CDR3 nucleotides are TGTGCCAGCAGGCCCGGGACAGGGTCCTACAATGAGCAGTTCTTC.

This sequence joins TRBV11-2 and TRBJ2-7, with D hard to call. CDR1 and CDR2 (germline): SGHAT, FQNNGV. V was clipped by 3 bases and J by 0 bases, with 6 bases between them. The CDR3 covers 13 residues. The CDR3 protein is CASSLLSSYEQYF. For the CDR3, the DNA is TGTGCCAGCAGCTTGCTCAGCTCCTACGAGCAGTACTTC.

This chain connects TRBV5-1 to TRBJ2-3; D ambiguous. This CDR3 region has 14 residues. V lost 4 bases, J lost 2 bases, and 11 bases lay in between. CDR1 is SGHRS and CDR2 is YFSETQ in the germline V gene. The chain's CDR3 is CASSLTYLTDTQYF. The CDR3 DNA reads as TGCGCCAGCAGCCTAACCTACCTCACAGATACGCAGTATTTT. Full variable domain (rest looked up from reference TRBV5-1 and TRBJ2-3): KAGVTQTPRYLIKTRGQQVTLSCSPISGHRSVSWYQQTPGQGLQFLFEYFSETQRNKGNFPGRFSGRQFSNSRSEMNVSTLELGDSALYLCASSLTYLTDTQYFGPGTRLTVL.

This clone appeared once. The chain links TRBV5-6 to TRBJ1-5; 7 bases map to TRBD1. Looked up from germline, CDR1 is SGHDT and CDR2 is YYEEEE. The CDR3 has 14 residues. J lost 6 bases, V lost 2 bases, and 5 bases had no gene match. The CDR3 coding sequence is TGTGCCAGCAGCTTAGGCCAGGGGGGTCAGCCCCAGCATTTT. Translation: CASSLGQGGQPQHF.

This rearrangement joins TRBV5-1 to TRBJ1-6, with a tentative D call TRBD1 (6 bases). V lost 6 bases and J 10 bases, leaving 20 bases between the germline ends. Germline V gene lookup returns CDR1 SGHRS and CDR2 YFSETQ. This CDR3 has 15 residues. The CDR3 region has the DNA TGCGCCAGCACCCCCCGGCAGGGGTCGGGCTCACCCCTCCACTTT. Amino acid sequence: CASTPRQGSGSPLHF.

The V gene is TRBV19, the J gene TRBJ2-3; 10 bases are shared with TRBD2. The CDR3 consists of 17 residues. Germline CDR1 is LNHDA and CDR2 is SQIVND (reference sequence). V lost 3 bases and J lost 2; bases outside the gene matches: 8. For the CDR3, the DNA is TGTGCCAGTAGTATCCCGACTAGCGGGTGGAACACAGATACGCAGTATTTT. It encodes CASSIPTSGWNTDTQYF.

This chain joins TRBV2 and TRBJ2-1; a possible D gene is TRBD1 (5 bases). Trimming took 6 bases from V and 6 from J, leaving 12 bases between them. Germline-derived CDR1 and CDR2 are SNHLY and FYNNEI. The CDR3 extends over 13 amino acids. The CDR3 coding sequence is TGTGCCAGCAGGACGGACATTGGCAATGAGCAGTTCTTC. This encodes CASRTDIGNEQFF.

CDR3 amino acids: CASSYVDRGPPYEQYF. The DNA of the CDR3 is TGTGCCAGCAGTTACGTGGACAGGGGGCCCCCCTACGAGCAGTACTTC. The chain combines TRBV6-5 with TRBJ2-7; the match to TRBD1 covers 11 bases. With 2 bases clipped from V and 2 bases from J, the junction kept 5 bases outside the gene matches. This CDR3 comprises 16 residues. Germline V CDR1 and CDR2: MNHEY, SVGAGI.